This passage covers 31 T cell receptor beta chains from one sample sequenced in a study of CD8+ T cells in alopecia areata. RNA, once extracted, was reverse transcribed into cDNA for use as the sequencing template. Produced via immunoSEQ multiplex PCR; TCRdb's table is partial and in-frame only. Found here are about 82,000 clones, roughly half of them singletons; the top ten hold approximately 5.7%. Source material: NKG2D-high CD8+ T cells sorted from blood. The source is a human donor with alopecia areata.

This clone is categorized as medium-sized (0.01 to 0.1%). The chain recombines TRBV5-1 with TRBJ2-1; 7 nucleotides match TRBD1. With V trimmed by 2 bases and J by 10 bases, 3 bases remained unmatched. CDR1 and CDR2 (germline): SGHRS, YFSETQ. The CDR3 totals 12 residues. The CDR3 DNA reads as TGCGCCAGCAGCTTAGGGGGCCTCGAGCAGTTCTTC. This codes for CASSLGGLEQFF.

The gene calls are TRBV29-1 and TRBJ2-1; TRBD2 might be the D (6 bases). With 2 bases removed from V and 0 bases from J, the gap between germline ends came to 11 bases. The CDR3 loop spans 15 amino acids. Germline CDR1 reads SQVTM; CDR2 reads ANQGSEA. The CDR3 nucleotides are TGCAGCGTTGAATCGGCCGGGAGCTCCTACAATGAGCAGTTCTTC. It is translated as CSVESAGSSYNEQFF.

This clone has only a few counts. The genes are TRBV29-1 and TRBJ1-1; TRBD1 is a possible D gene (6 bases). The CDR3 has 13 residues. The V end lost 7 bases, the J end lost 1 base, and 13 bases lay between the germline ends. Germline V gene data show CDR1 as SQVTM and CDR2 as ANQGSEA. CDR3 residues: CSADGGWNTEAFF. The CDR3 DNA sequence: TGCAGCGCCGATGGGGGCTGGAACACTGAAGCTTTCTTT.

The V gene is TRBV4-2, the J gene TRBJ2-7, with D perhaps matching TRBD1 or TRBD2 (5 bases each). Germline CDR1 reads LGHNA; CDR2 reads YNFKEQ. Trimming stripped 1 base from V and 0 bases from J, with 10 bases between. This CDR3 has 15 residues. The DNA of the CDR3 is TGTGCCAGCAGCCAAGCCCGGGACCACTCCTACGAGCAGTACTTC. Encoded protein: CASSQARDHSYEQYF.

This chain links TRBV2 with TRBJ2-5, with 10 bases matching TRBD1. J gave up 5 bases and V 7 bases, and 10 bases lay outside the gene matches. The CDR3 consists of 15 residues. Germline V lookup: CDR1 SNHLY, CDR2 FYNNEI. The CDR3 spells CASIEGQGNQETQYF. The DNA for the CDR3 is TGTGCCAGCATAGAGGGACAGGGGAATCAGGAGACCCAGTACTTC.

The J gene is TRBJ1-3, the V gene TRBV27; D is perhaps TRBD1 (6 bases). This CDR3 is built from 16 residues. CDR1 is MNHEY, CDR2 SMNVEV, per germline (reference sequence). The germline V and J ends were trimmed by 3 bases and 2 bases, with 14 bases remaining between them. CDR3 nucleotide sequence: TGTGCCAGCAGTTTTGGTCCAGGGGCAACTGGAAACACCATATATTTT. It is translated as CASSFGPGATGNTIYF.

This clone was seen a handful of times. The chain joins TRBV28 to TRBJ2-2; the D gene is possibly TRBD2 (6 bases). V was cut by 5 bases and J by 5 bases, with 15 bases left in between. The CDR3 consists of 15 residues. CDR1 is MDHEN and CDR2 is SYDVKM in the germline V gene. This CDR3 is CASSLLARQTGELFF. Here the CDR3 DNA reads TGTGCCAGCAGTCTCCTAGCGCGTCAAACCGGGGAGCTGTTTTTT. Together with reference TRBV28 and TRBJ2-2, the CDR3 gives the full variable domain: DVKVTQSSRYLVKRTGEKVFLECVQDMDHENMFWYRQDPGLGLRLIYFSYDVKMKEKGDIPEGYSVSREKKERFSLILESASTNQTSMYLCASSLLARQTGELFFGEGSRLTVL.

The rearrangement uses TRBV29-1 and TRBJ1-2; 8 nucleotides line up with TRBD1. The V and J ends lost 6 bases and 3 bases, in that order; junction bases with no gene match: 9. Germline lookup yields CDR1 SQVTM and CDR2 ANQGSEA. This CDR3 spans 14 amino acids. The CDR3 sequence is CSVETDRDHYGYTF. The CDR3 DNA follows: TGCAGCGTCGAAACGGACAGGGATCACTATGGCTACACCTTC.

The chain carries TRBV2 and TRBJ2-3; TRBD1 is a possible D gene (6 bases). The V gene lost 7 bases and the J gene lost 1 base, with 9 bases spanning the gap. This CDR3 region has 13 residues. Germline V CDR1 and CDR2: SNHLY, FYNNEI. The CDR3 spells CASKGVGTDTQYF. DNA for the CDR3: TGTGCCAGCAAGGGGGTGGGCACAGATACGCAGTATTTT.

The chain joins TRBV5-4 to TRBJ2-1, with D uncertain. Germline V CDR1 and CDR2: SGHNT, YYREEE (reference sequence). The CDR3 covers 16 residues. Deletions cut 4 bases from V and 3 bases from J, with 17 bases between. In nucleotides, the CDR3 is TGTGCCAGCAGCCGCGACCTTGTCCCCTTCTACAATGAGCAGTTCTTC. This translates into CASSRDLVPFYNEQFF.

The chain combines TRBV23-1 with TRBJ2-2, with a tentative D call TRBD1 (6 bases). TRBV23-1 counts as an open reading frame of uncertain function. Trimming took 0 bases from V and 3 from J, leaving 11 bases between them. This CDR3 contains 16 residues. DNA of the CDR3: TGCGCCAGCAGTCAATCGTTCAGGGGTGACACCGGGGAGCTGTTTTTT. As protein: CASSQSFRGDTGELFF.

CDR3 DNA sequence: TGCAGCGGGGGAGCCGGTTACACCGGGGAGCTGTTTTTT. This sequence encodes CSGGAGYTGELFF. The chain carries TRBV29-1 and TRBJ2-2, with TRBD2 as a possible D gene (5 bases). The V end was cut by 7 bases, the J end by 3 bases, with 12 bases between. The CDR3 consists of 13 residues. The V gene's germline CDR1 is SQVTM and CDR2 ANQGSEA.

This clone was recorded a few times. The chain joins TRBV29-1 to TRBJ2-7, with D perhaps assigned TRBD1 or TRBD2 (6 bases each). Trimming took 4 bases from V and 7 from J, leaving 23 bases between them. The CDR3 spans 15 residues. CDR1 is SQVTM, CDR2 ANQGSEA, per germline. CDR3 region: CSVGAIIRGPGEQYF. As DNA, the CDR3 is TGCAGCGTTGGGGCAATAATCCGGGGGCCCGGAGAGCAGTACTTC.

The chain couples TRBV27 to TRBJ2-7; 9 bases fit TRBD2. Unmatched junction bases numbered 3, after V lost 3 bases and J lost 0 bases. The CDR3 is 15 amino acids. The germline CDR1 and CDR2 sequences are MNHEY and SMNVEV (reference sequence). The CDR3 DNA sequence: TGTGCCAGCAGTTTCGGACTAGCGAGCTCCTACGAGCAGTACTTC. Its protein product is CASSFGLASSYEQYF.

This clone was detected only a few times. The chain recombines TRBV28 with TRBJ2-2; a possible D gene is TRBD2 (5 bases). The germline V and J ends were trimmed by 4 bases and 3 bases, with 12 bases remaining between them. Germline V CDR1 and CDR2: MDHEN, SYDVKM. The CDR3 has 15 residues. The CDR3 here is CASSWERDYTGELFF. DNA for the CDR3: TGTGCCAGCAGTTGGGAGAGGGATTACACCGGGGAGCTGTTTTTT.

The chain links TRBV10-2 to TRBJ1-1, with TRBD1 matching over 7 bases. V lost 8 bases, J lost 7 bases, and 7 bases stayed unmatched. Looked up from germline, CDR1 is WSHSY and CDR2 is SAAADI. This CDR3 comprises 12 residues. The CDR3 region is CASLQGRDEAFF. CDR3 coding DNA: TGCGCCAGCCTACAGGGGAGGGATGAAGCTTTCTTT.

The genes are TRBV11-3 and TRBJ2-1, with D hard to call. Per the germline V gene, CDR1 is SGHNT and CDR2 is YENEEA. The CDR3 is 11 amino acids. The ends were cut back, 1 base at V and 9 bases at J, with 4 bases in the middle. In nucleotides, the CDR3 is TGTGCCAGCAGCTTAGGCAGTGAGCAGTTCTTC. This sequence encodes CASSLGSEQFF.

This clone has a handful of counts. The chain carries TRBV4-1 and TRBJ2-7; D gene ambiguous. V lost 0 bases and J lost 2, with 11 bases in between. CDR1 and CDR2 from the germline V gene are MGHRA and YSYEKL. The CDR3 consists of 15 residues. As DNA, the CDR3 is TGCGCCAGCAGCCAAGATCCCCCGGAGCCCTACGAGCAGTACTTC. As protein: CASSQDPPEPYEQYF.

The chain joins TRBV29-1 to TRBJ2-5; a possible D gene is TRBD1 (6 bases). With 3 bases removed from V and 7 bases from J, the gap between germline ends came to 15 bases. This CDR3 spans 13 amino acids. Germline V CDR1 and CDR2: SQVTM, ANQGSEA. DNA for the CDR3: TGCAGCGTTGAGGACAGTGAGCTTGGGACCCAGTACTTC. It encodes CSVEDSELGTQYF.

The V gene is TRBV7-9, the J gene TRBJ2-1, with 7 bases identical to TRBD2. The trim removed 4 bases at V and 9 bases at J, leaving 9 bases unmatched. CDR3 length equals 14 residues. Per the germline V gene, CDR1 is SEHNR and CDR2 is FQNEAQ (reference sequence). The chain's CDR3 is CASSSRGGSGEQFF. CDR3 sequence (DNA): TGTGCCAGCAGCTCCCGTGGCGGGAGCGGTGAGCAGTTCTTC.

The sample holds a few counts of this clone. The chain joins TRBV27 to TRBJ1-1; D perhaps matches TRBD1 (5 bases). The length of the CDR3 is 12 residues. The ends were cut back, 8 bases at V and 5 bases at J, with 12 bases in the middle. Germline CDR1 MNHEY, CDR2 SMNVEV (reference sequence). CDR3 protein: CASGAPGTEAFF. CDR3 in DNA: TGTGCCAGCGGGGCTCCGGGGACTGAAGCTTTCTTT.

The chain couples TRBV11-2 to TRBJ2-1; D is ambiguous. Germline CDR1 is SGHAT and CDR2 is FQNNGV. The ends were cut back, 6 bases at V and 2 bases at J, with 5 bases in the middle. The CDR3 is 12 amino acids. CDR3 sequence reads: CASRAPYNEQFF. CDR3 coding DNA: TGTGCCAGCAGGGCCCCCTACAATGAGCAGTTCTTC.

This chain uses TRBV29-1 with TRBJ1-2; 8 positions agree with TRBD1. This CDR3 comprises 13 residues. Germline V CDR1 and CDR2: SQVTM, ANQGSEA. V was pared by 6 bases and J by 2 bases, with 5 bases of the junction left unmatched. CDR3 sequence reads: CSVRTGTNYGYTF. The CDR3 DNA reads as TGCAGCGTGAGGACAGGGACAAACTATGGCTACACCTTC.

CDR3 coding DNA: TGCAGTGCTCAAGAGGATGAGCAGTTCTTC. It is translated as CSAQEDEQFF. The genes are TRBV20-1 and TRBJ2-1; D remains ambiguous. The CDR3 is 10 residues long. Germline values: CDR1 DFQATT, CDR2 SNEGSKA (reference sequence). Between the trimmed V and J ends, which lost 5 bases and 8 bases, there was a span of 7 bases.

This clone was seen more than once but under ten times. This rearrangement joins TRBV5-1 to TRBJ2-1; 8 bases agree with TRBD2. Germline V gene data show CDR1 as SGHRS and CDR2 as YFSETQ. V lost 4 bases, J lost 8 bases, and 8 bases stayed unmatched. This CDR3 comprises 14 residues. As DNA, the CDR3 is TGCGCCAGCAGCCTAGGGACTAGGGCGCATGAGCAGTTCTTC. Amino acid sequence: CASSLGTRAHEQFF.

The chain links TRBV4-1 to TRBJ1-5; no definite D call. In germline, CDR1 is MGHRA, CDR2 YSYEKL. The CDR3 loop spans 11 amino acids. The V gene lost 4 bases and the J gene lost 10 bases, with 8 bases spanning the gap. The CDR3 here is CASSPTCPQHF. DNA of the CDR3: TGCGCCAGCAGCCCCACGTGTCCCCAGCATTTT.

The chain uses TRBV5-6 and TRBJ2-5; D gene uncertain. V was clipped by 3 bases and J by 6 bases, with 15 bases between them. Germline-derived CDR1 and CDR2 are SGHDT and YYEEEE. CDR3 length equals 14 residues. In DNA form, the CDR3 reads TGTGCCAGCAGCTCAAAGGGTTCGATGAAGACCCAGTACTTC. It encodes CASSSKGSMKTQYF. Full variable domain (remainder filled in from reference TRBV5-6 and TRBJ2-5): DAGVTQSPTHLIKTRGQQVTLRCSPKSGHDTVSWYQQALGQGPQFIFQYYEEEERQRGNFPDRFSGHQFPNYSSELNVNALLLGDSALYLCASSSKGSMKTQYFGPGTRLLVL.

The CDR3: CSVDPLYQETQYF. CDR3 sequence (DNA): TGCAGCGTTGATCCACTGTACCAAGAGACCCAGTACTTC. This chain connects TRBV29-1 to TRBJ2-5; D ambiguous. This CDR3 is built from 13 residues. CDR1 is SQVTM and CDR2 is ANQGSEA in the germline V gene. The V end was cut by 3 bases, the J end by 0 bases, with 8 bases between.

The chain joins TRBV29-1 to TRBJ2-2; tentatively, D is TRBD1 or TRBD2 (5 bases each). V dropped 3 bases and J dropped 4 bases, with 9 bases sitting between them. CDR1 is SQVTM, CDR2 ANQGSEA, per germline. The CDR3 runs to 13 residues. The CDR3 bases are TGCAGCGTTGAGGGGGTCGGCACCGGGGAGCTGTTTTTT. This gives the protein CSVEGVGTGELFF.

This clone has only a few counts. The genes are TRBV19 and TRBJ2-1, with D possibly being TRBD1 (6 bases). Looked up from germline, CDR1 is LNHDA and CDR2 is SQIVND (reference sequence). Deletions cut 9 bases from V and 6 bases from J, with 15 bases between. This CDR3 region has 13 residues. The CDR3 reads CASSGVRGNEQFF. CDR3 in DNA: TGTGCCAGCTCAGGGGTAAGGGGCAATGAGCAGTTCTTC.

V usage is TRBV29-1 and J usage is TRBJ2-7, with no clear D. The CDR3 has 13 residues. V lost 6 bases to trimming and J lost 3 bases, with 15 bases between them. Germline values: CDR1 SQVTM, CDR2 ANQGSEA. The chain's CDR3 is CSVSDASVYEQYF. Written as DNA, the CDR3 is TGCAGCGTCTCAGACGCCTCCGTCTACGAGCAGTACTTC.